This TCR beta chain was recovered during a study of CD8+ T cells in alopecia areata. Study results and limitations: Compared with mice, patients displayed less clear TCR sharing, possibly for HLA-related reasons. An increase in clonality over normal scalp was evident in lesional scalp, especially alopecia totalis/universalis.

It was from PBMCs that CD4+ and CD8+ T cells were sorted. This CDR3 comprises 15 residues. With 8 bases clipped from V and 2 bases from J, the junction kept 10 bases outside the gene matches. Per the germline V gene, CDR1 is MNHEY and CDR2 is SMNVEV (reference sequence). Isolated RNA was reverse transcribed into cDNA used as the sequencing template. Only in-frame clones appear in the TCRdb table, and some are missing; sequencing was by immunoSEQ multiplex PCR. This table holds tens of thousands of clones, over 65% found once. In regard to this clone: Its antigen is undetermined.

This receptor was identified in a human donor with alopecia areata. Sequencing was carried out using NKG2D-low CD8+ T cells sorted from blood. The chain joins TRBV27 to TRBJ2-7; TRBD2 agrees at 9 bases. This chain's CDR3 is CASRYGGGGAYEQYF. The CDR3, as DNA: TGTGCCAGCCGATACGGAGGCGGGGGGGCCTACGAGCAGTACTTC.